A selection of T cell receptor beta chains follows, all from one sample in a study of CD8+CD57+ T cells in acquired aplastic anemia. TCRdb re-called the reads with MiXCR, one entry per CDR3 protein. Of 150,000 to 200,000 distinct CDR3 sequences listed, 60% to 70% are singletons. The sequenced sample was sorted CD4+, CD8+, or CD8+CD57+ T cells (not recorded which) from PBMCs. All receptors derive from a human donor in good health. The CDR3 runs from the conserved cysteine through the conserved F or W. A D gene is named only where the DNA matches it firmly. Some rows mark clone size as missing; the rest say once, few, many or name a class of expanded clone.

CDR3: CASSLALAGGYNEQFF
DNA: TGCGCCAGCAGCCTAGCTCTAGCGGGAGGTTACAATGAGCAGTTCTTC
V: TRBV4-1
size: .
J: TRBJ2-1
D: TRBD2

CDR3: CASTPDRGRDEQYF
DNA: TGCGCCAGCACCCCGGACAGGGGGAGGGACGAGCAGTACTTC
V: TRBV5-1
size: .
J: TRBJ2-7
D: TRBD1

CDR3: CASSFGDSYGYTF
DNA: TGCGCCAGCAGCTTCGGAGACAGCTATGGCTACACCTTC
V: TRBV5-1
size: .
J: TRBJ1-2
D: .

CDR3: CATSTAGRGYTF
DNA: TGTGCCACCAGCACGGCGGGGCGCGGCTACACCTTC
V: TRBV15
size: few
J: TRBJ1-2
D: .

CDR3: CASSLNGYTDTQYF
DNA: TGTGCCAGCAGCTTAAACGGATACACAGATACGCAGTATTTT
V: TRBV7-3
size: .
J: TRBJ2-3
D: .

CDR3: CATSSLNSPLHF
DNA: TGTGCCACCAGCAGCCTCAATTCACCCCTCCACTTT
V: TRBV15
size: many
J: TRBJ1-6
D: .

CDR3: CASSVVTGGLNTEAFF
DNA: TGTGCCAGCAGCGTAGTTACAGGGGGCTTGAACACTGAAGCTTTCTTT
V: TRBV7-4
size: .
J: TRBJ1-1
D: TRBD1

CDR3: CSARDPGITYEQYF
DNA: TGCAGTGCTAGAGATCCGGGGATTACCTACGAGCAGTACTTC
V: TRBV20-1
size: .
J: TRBJ2-7
D: .

CDR3: CSARGPGRTEAFF
DNA: TGCAGTGCTAGAGGGCCGGGGCGCACTGAAGCTTTCTTT
V: TRBV20-1
size: .
J: TRBJ1-1
D: .

CDR3: CASSLTSGSSYEQYF
DNA: TGTGCCAGCAGCTTGACTAGCGGGAGCTCCTACGAGCAGTACTTC
V: TRBV5-8
size: many
J: TRBJ2-7
D: TRBD2

CDR3: CASSLMASMNTEAFF
DNA: TGTGCCAGCAGCTTGATGGCATCTATGAACACTGAAGCTTTCTTT
V: TRBV5-4
size: .
J: TRBJ1-1
D: .

CDR3: CASSLLQVRSMNTEAFF
DNA: TGTGCCAGCAGCTTATTGCAGGTACGGAGTATGAACACTGAAGCTTTCTTT
V: TRBV7-2
size: .
J: TRBJ1-1
D: .

CDR3: CGTRGTAALGSGANVLTF
DNA: TGTGGTACGCGGGGGACAGCCGCTCTTGGCTCTGGGGCCAACGTCCTGACTTTC
V: TRBV7-9
size: many
J: TRBJ2-6
D: .

CDR3: CASRPPGQYNSPLHF
DNA: TGTGCCAGCAGACCGCCGGGACAGTATAATTCACCCCTCCACTTT
V: TRBV12-3/TRBV12-4
size: .
J: TRBJ1-6
D: TRBD1

CDR3: CASSILGTVGTGELFF
DNA: TGTGCCAGTAGTATATTGGGGACAGTAGGCACCGGGGAGCTGTTTTTT
V: TRBV19
size: .
J: TRBJ2-2
D: TRBD1